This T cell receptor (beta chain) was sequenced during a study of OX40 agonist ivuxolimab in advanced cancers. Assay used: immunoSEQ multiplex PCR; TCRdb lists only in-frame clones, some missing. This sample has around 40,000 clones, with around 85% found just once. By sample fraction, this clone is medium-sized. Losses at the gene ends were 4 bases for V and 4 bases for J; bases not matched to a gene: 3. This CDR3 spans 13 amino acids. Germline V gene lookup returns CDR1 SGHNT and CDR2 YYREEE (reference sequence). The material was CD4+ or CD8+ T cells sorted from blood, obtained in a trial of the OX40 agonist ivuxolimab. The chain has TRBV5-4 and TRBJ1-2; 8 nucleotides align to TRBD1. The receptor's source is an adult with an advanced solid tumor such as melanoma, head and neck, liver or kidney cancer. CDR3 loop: CASSMGQAYGYTF. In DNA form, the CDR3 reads TGTGCCAGCAGCATGGGACAGGCCTATGGCTACACCTTC.